This T cell receptor (beta chain) was documented in a study of T-cell reconstitution after alpha-beta-depleted transplantation in children. General study findings and limits: Reportedly, only several hundred clones from non-depleted graft cells drove alpha-beta T-cell counts at about two months. Recipient T cells and thymic progenitors that survived gave rise to the high TCRbeta diversity observed at day 60 in some patients.

Details on this clonotype: Its antigen is unidentified.

The CDR3 is 16 amino acids. Researchers prepared the TCRbeta library using unique molecular identifiers, the study reports. Each CDR3 protein gets one entry after TCRdb re-called the PCR reads with MiXCR. Of about 580,000 distinct CDR3 sequences listed, roughly 23% are singletons. Source: PBMCs, mostly from graft donor cells, taken 360 days after TCRalphabeta/CD19-depleted stem cell transplant. This receptor was obtained from a boy under two years old who had a stem cell transplant for acute myeloid leukemia, so the T cells may come from the graft donor. The V gene is TRBV21-1, the J gene TRBJ2-2; TRBD2 is the table's D call and was not checked against the DNA. TRBV21-1 is flagged as a pseudogene. The CDR3 reads CASTQVLATNTGELFF. The CDR3 DNA reads TGTGCCAGCACCCAAGTACTAGCGACAAACACCGGGGAGCTGTTTTTT.